These 6 T cell receptor beta chains share one sample of origin, sequenced in a study of OX40 agonist ivuxolimab in advanced cancers. The protocol was immunoSEQ multiplex PCR, while the TCRdb copy is restricted to in-frame clones and leaves out a portion. Counted here are some 85,000 clones, roughly 87% occurring once; the ten biggest clones make up 0.2% to 0.3%. The sample in question was CD4+ or CD8+ T cells sorted from blood, obtained in a trial of the OX40 agonist ivuxolimab. The receptors shown here come from an adult with an advanced solid tumor such as melanoma, head and neck, liver or kidney cancer.

The genes are TRBV15 and TRBJ2-4; tentative D call: TRBD2 (6 bases). The V end was cut by 8 bases, the J end by 0 bases, with 17 bases between. The CDR3 has 16 amino acids. In germline, CDR1 is LNHNV, CDR2 YYDKDF (reference sequence). In DNA, the CDR3 is TGTGCCACCGGGAATTTCGGGGGACTAGCCAAAAACATTCAGTACTTC. This gives the protein CATGNFGGLAKNIQYF.

This chain joins TRBV10-3 and TRBJ2-7; D remains unclear. V was shortened by 2 bases and J by 6 bases, with 8 bases between the two germline ends. This CDR3 has 12 amino acids. CDR1 ENHRY and CDR2 SYGVKD come from the germline V gene. The CDR3 sequence is CAISETVGEQYF. CDR3 bases: TGTGCCATCAGTGAGACGGTGGGCGAGCAGTACTTC.

The genes are TRBV6-5 and TRBJ2-3, with D possibly TRBD2 on 5 matching bases. The germline V gene has CDR1 MNHEY and CDR2 SVGAGI. The CDR3 extends over 14 amino acids. V was trimmed by 5 bases and J by 6 bases, leaving 15 bases between them. This chain's CDR3 is CASSPSERGDTQYF. CDR3 sequence (DNA): TGTGCCAGCAGTCCTTCAGAACGCGGGGATACGCAGTATTTT.

V gene TRBV6-6 combines with J gene TRBJ2-7, with 8 positions matching TRBD1. CDR1 is MNHNY, CDR2 SVGAGI, per germline (reference sequence). The CDR3 is 15 residues long. After removal of 2 bases from V and 6 bases from J, the junction contained 9 bases not matched to a gene. The CDR3 nucleotides read TGTGCCAGCAGTTACGGACAGGGTGGACTCCGCGAGCAGTACTTC. It is translated as CASSYGQGGLREQYF.

The chain couples TRBV19 to TRBJ2-1, with TRBD2 matching over 13 bases. With 4 bases clipped from V and 7 bases from J, the junction kept 4 bases outside the gene matches. The CDR3 is 15 residues long. CDR1 is LNHDA and CDR2 is SQIVND in the germline V gene (reference sequence). CDR3 in DNA: TGTGCCAGTAGTAGGGGGACTAGCGGGGCAAATGAGCAGTTCTTC. The encoded protein is CASSRGTSGANEQFF.

V is TRBV11-2 and J is TRBJ2-7, with 13 bases identical to TRBD2. Trimming removed 2 bases from V and 6 bases from J; junction bases left unmatched: 16. The CDR3 consists of 19 residues. The germline CDR1 and CDR2 sequences are SGHAT and FQNNGV. In DNA, the CDR3 is TGTGCCAGCAGCTTATCTCCGGGACTAGCGGGACCAAGAAGCTCCGAGCAGTACTTC. It specifies CASSLSPGLAGPRSSEQYF.